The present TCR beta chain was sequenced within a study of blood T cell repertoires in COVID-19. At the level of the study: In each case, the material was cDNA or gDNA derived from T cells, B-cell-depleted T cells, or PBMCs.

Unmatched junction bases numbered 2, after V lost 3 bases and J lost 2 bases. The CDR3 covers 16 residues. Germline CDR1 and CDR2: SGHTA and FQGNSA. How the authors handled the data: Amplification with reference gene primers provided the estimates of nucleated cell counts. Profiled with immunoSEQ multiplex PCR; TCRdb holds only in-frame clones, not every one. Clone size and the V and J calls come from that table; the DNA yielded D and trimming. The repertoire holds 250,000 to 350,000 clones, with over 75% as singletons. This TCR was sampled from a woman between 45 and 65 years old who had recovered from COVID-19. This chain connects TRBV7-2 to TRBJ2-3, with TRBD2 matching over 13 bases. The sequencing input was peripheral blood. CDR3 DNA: TGTGCCAGCAGCTTGGGACTAGCGGGATTCACAGATACGCAGTATTTT. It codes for CASSLGLAGFTDTQYF.